The TCR beta chain under discussion was sequenced for a study of T cells in Graves' hyperthyroidism and ophthalmopathy. RNA transcripts yielded amplified TCR beta CDR3 regions. TCR CDR3 regions were first amplified by RT-PCR with HTBI primers. Via MiXCR, TCRdb re-called the multiplex PCR reads, giving one row per CDR3 protein. The profile shows 350,000 or so distinct CDR3 sequences, around 23% of them singletons. This CDR3 has 15 amino acids. CDR1 and CDR2 (germline): SGDLS, YYNGEE. J gave up 2 bases and V 3 bases, and 4 bases lay outside the gene matches. The sequencing sample was made of blood. This TCR came from a woman aged 45-65 years with Graves' hyperthyroidism. The chain recombines TRBV9 with TRBJ2-3, with 9 nucleotides matching TRBD1. The CDR3 DNA sequence: TGTGCCAGCAGCGCCACAGGGGGCATCACAGATACGCAGTATTTT. It yields the protein CASSATGGITDTQYF.